The present TCR beta chain was sequenced within a study of CD8 T cells in Susac syndrome. TEMRA cells were enriched by FACS, and CD4+ and CD8+ T cells were negatively isolated. Random hexamers were used to reverse transcribe the RNA input (about 0.45 to 1 ug). TCRdb reprocessed the immunoSEQ multiplex PCR reads via MiXCR and lists one record per CDR3 protein. This sample yields 130,000 to 150,000 distinct CDR3 sequences, of which roughly 94% are seen a single time; 0.07% to 0.1% belongs to the top ten. The CDR3 covers 10 residues. CDR1 and CDR2 from the germline V gene are MNHEY and SVGAGI. Turning to this clonotype: One junction end does not reproduce the germline sequence, and a read error may be involved.

The chain has TRBV6-5 and TRBJ2-5; D remains unclear. Sample: CD4+ T cells from PBMCs. This TCR came from a human donor in good health. The CDR3 nucleotides are TGTGCCAGCTCGCTAGAGCCCCAGTACTTC. It codes for CASSLEPQYF.